This T cell receptor beta chain was observed in a study of regulatory T cells in long-lasting Graves disease. Study overall: The term persistent Graves' disease signified upward of 5 years on antithyroid drugs with positive TSH receptor antibodies.

The study, taken as a whole, reports: For persistent Graves' patients, TCR diversity was lower than for newly diagnosed ones. Between persistent patients, more than 2,500 public clonotypes were shared, exceeding the 950 to 1,000 shared between new patients. Persistent disease favored TRBV28, TRBJ1-2 and TRBJ2-5.

CDR3 regions were amplified by Arm-PCR using iRepertoire HTBI primers to build TCR beta libraries. TCRdb recomputed calls from the multiplex PCR reads with MiXCR, one row per CDR3 protein. The sample carries more than 300,000 distinct CDR3 sequences, around 19% recorded once. This clonotype was seen at least ten times. Its antigen is unknown. The sample's time point: persistent/refractory GD, antithyroid drugs over 5 years with positive TRAb. The TCR library used RNA extracted from PBMCs. The CDR3 spans 16 residues. CDR1 and CDR2 from the germline V gene are KGHDR and SFDVKD. The V and J ends lost 3 bases and 0 bases respectively, with 10 bases between them.

The V gene is TRBV24-1, the J gene TRBJ2-2; D is unclear. The source of this sequence is a female donor with Graves disease. Material: peripheral blood mononuclear cells (PBMCs), obtained when the disease was refractory, from a patient treated with antithyroid drugs. This CDR3 reads CATSDKSPPNTGELFF. The CDR3 DNA is TGTGCCACCAGTGATAAGTCACCTCCGAACACCGGGGAGCTGTTTTTT.